Reported below is one T cell receptor (beta chain). Its antigen remains unknown. Unmatched junction bases numbered 8, after V lost 2 bases and J lost 4 bases. The CDR3 extends over 15 amino acids. Germline CDR1 GTSNPN, CDR2 SVGIG (reference sequence). Profiling relied on immunoSEQ multiplex PCR, and the TCRdb table lists in-frame clones only, not all of them. Of hundreds of thousands of clones in the sample, approximately 83% were seen once. The data belong to a study of cytomegalovirus exposure and HLA in healthy donors. Looking at the study overall: The same platform as the roughly 630 first-cohort repertoires was used for the 120 validation repertoires, a later analysis reported. The study, taken as a whole, reports: Rare sequences made up most TCRs, while some public TCRs were found in many donors.

The sample was PBMCs. The receptor was derived from a woman aged 30 to 39 in good health and CMV-seropositive. The chain joins TRBV30 to TRBJ1-5, with 7 bases matching TRBD1. CDR3 amino acids: CAWSIKGQPNQPQHF. Written as DNA, the CDR3 is TGTGCCTGGAGTATCAAGGGACAGCCAAATCAGCCCCAGCATTTT.